A selection of T cell receptor beta chains follows, all from one sample in a study of CD8 T cells in ankylosing spondylitis. TCRdb reanalysed the 5' RACE reads using MiXCR and keeps one entry per CDR3 protein. The sample holds 300,000 to 350,000 distinct CDR3 sequences; roughly 20% are singletons and the top ten take roughly 4%. The sequenced sample was blood, either unsorted or a sorted T cell fraction (not recorded which). All receptors derive from a female donor with ankylosing spondylitis or in good health (not recorded which). The CDR3 runs from the conserved cysteine through the conserved F or W. A D gene is named only where the DNA matches it firmly. Clone size is given for some rows only: seen once, a few or many times, or a class if the clone is expanded.

clone size: few; D gene: NA; V gene: TRBV3-1; J gene: TRBJ2-3; CDR3 DNA: TGTGCCAGCAGCCCCATTTGGGAAGCAGATACGCAGTATTTT; CDR3 protein: CASSPIWEADTQYF
clone size: few; D gene: TRBD2; V gene: TRBV4-3; J gene: TRBJ2-1; CDR3 DNA: TGCGCCAGCAGCCACATCGCCGGACTAGCGGGAGGGGATGAGCAGTTCTTC; CDR3 protein: CASSHIAGLAGGDEQFF
clone size: NA; D gene: TRBD2; V gene: TRBV6-2/TRBV6-3; J gene: TRBJ2-1; CDR3 DNA: TGTGCCAGCAGTTACCCGGGACTAGCGGGCGCCTACAATGAGCAGTTCTTC; CDR3 protein: CASSYPGLAGAYNEQFF
clone size: NA; D gene: NA; V gene: TRBV21-1; J gene: TRBJ2-1; CDR3 DNA: TGTGCCAGCAGCAAACGGACACTCAATGAGCAGTTCTTC; CDR3 protein: CASSKRTLNEQFF
clone size: many; D gene: NA; V gene: TRBV10-3; J gene: TRBJ2-1; CDR3 DNA: TGTGCCATCAGTGATGTGGGCAATGAGCAGTTCTTC; CDR3 protein: CAISDVGNEQFF
clone size: NA; D gene: NA; V gene: TRBV29-1; J gene: TRBJ1-1; CDR3 DNA: TGCAGCGCCGTGGGGGGGCTCAGGACTGAAGCTTTCTTT; CDR3 protein: CSAVGGLRTEAFF
clone size: few; D gene: NA; V gene: TRBV10-3; J gene: TRBJ1-1; CDR3 DNA: TGTGCCATCAGTGCAGACCCTTTAAACACTGAAGCTTTCTTT; CDR3 protein: CAISADPLNTEAFF
clone size: NA; D gene: NA; V gene: TRBV20-1; J gene: TRBJ2-5; CDR3 DNA: TGCAGTACTACCCCCGGGAGTCAAGAGACCCAGTACTTC; CDR3 protein: CSTTPGSQETQYF
clone size: NA; D gene: NA; V gene: TRBV20-1; J gene: TRBJ1-1; CDR3 DNA: TGCAGTGCCCTGGCCGCTGAAGCTTTCTTT; CDR3 protein: CSALAAEAFF
clone size: NA; D gene: TRBD2; V gene: TRBV7-2; J gene: TRBJ2-1; CDR3 DNA: TGTGCCAGCAGCTCTACCTCTAGCGGGAGGGCCAATGAGCAGTTCTTC; CDR3 protein: CASSSTSSGRANEQFF
clone size: many; D gene: NA; V gene: TRBV30; J gene: TRBJ1-2; CDR3 DNA: TGTGCCTGGAGTGCGGGGGTTGTATATGGCTACACCTTC; CDR3 protein: CAWSAGVVYGYTF
clone size: NA; D gene: NA; V gene: TRBV30; J gene: TRBJ1-2; CDR3 DNA: TGTGCCTGGAGTCCGAGGAGAGGGGGCTACACCTTC; CDR3 protein: CAWSPRRGGYTF
clone size: once; D gene: NA; V gene: TRBV5-4; J gene: TRBJ2-1; CDR3 DNA: TGTGCCAGCAGCTTAGAATGGGACTCCTACAATGAGCAGTTCTTC; CDR3 protein: CASSLEWDSYNEQFF
clone size: many; D gene: TRBD2; V gene: TRBV5-1; J gene: TRBJ2-3; CDR3 DNA: TGCGCCAGCAGCTTAATAGCGGGAAGCACAGATACGCAGTATTTT; CDR3 protein: CASSLIAGSTDTQYF
clone size: NA; D gene: TRBD1; V gene: TRBV3-1; J gene: TRBJ1-2; CDR3 DNA: TGTGCCAGCAGCCAAAATGCCGGGGACAGAAGGTCTGGCTACACCTTC; CDR3 protein: CASSQNAGDRRSGYTF
clone size: NA; D gene: NA; V gene: TRBV2; J gene: TRBJ2-7; CDR3 DNA: TGTGCCAGCGGAATCGGGATGGGAGGGTACTTC; CDR3 protein: CASGIGMGGYF
clone size: NA; D gene: TRBD1; V gene: TRBV5-1; J gene: TRBJ1-3; CDR3 DNA: TGCGCCAGCAGCCCCGGGACAGGGAGGAAAGGTGGAAACACCATATATTTT; CDR3 protein: CASSPGTGRKGGNTIYF
clone size: few; D gene: TRBD2; V gene: TRBV11-2; J gene: TRBJ2-5; CDR3 DNA: TGTGCCAGCAGCTTAGTAGGCGGGAGGGCAGAGACCCAGTACTTC; CDR3 protein: CASSLVGGRAETQYF
clone size: NA; D gene: TRBD2; V gene: TRBV29-1; J gene: TRBJ2-1; CDR3 DNA: TGCAGCGTTCGGCCTAGCGGGAGAAGGGGCAATGAGCAGTTCTTC; CDR3 protein: CSVRPSGRRGNEQFF
clone size: many; D gene: TRBD2; V gene: TRBV6-1; J gene: TRBJ2-7; CDR3 DNA: TGTGCCAGCAGTCGTCCGCGGGGGGTGGAGCAGTACTTC; CDR3 protein: CASSRPRGVEQYF
clone size: few; D gene: NA; V gene: TRBV5-5; J gene: TRBJ2-3; CDR3 DNA: TGTGCCAGCAGCTCACCACAGGGAGCCACAGATACGCAGTATTTT; CDR3 protein: CASSSPQGATDTQYF
clone size: NA; D gene: TRBD2; V gene: TRBV5-4; J gene: TRBJ2-1; CDR3 DNA: TGTGCCAGCAGCTTGCACGGGACTAGCGGGACAGTGGGGGTGCGCGAGCAGTTCTTC; CDR3 protein: CASSLHGTSGTVGVREQFF
clone size: NA; D gene: TRBD2; V gene: TRBV6-2/TRBV6-3; J gene: TRBJ2-2; CDR3 DNA: TGTGCCGGACGGGAGGGAAACACCGGGGAGCTGTTTTTT; CDR3 protein: CAGREGNTGELFF
clone size: NA; D gene: NA; V gene: TRBV7-8; J gene: TRBJ2-7; CDR3 DNA: TGTGCCAGCAGCTTAAGTACCGAGACCTACGAGCAGTACTTC; CDR3 protein: CASSLSTETYEQYF
clone size: NA; D gene: TRBD2; V gene: TRBV6-2/TRBV6-3; J gene: TRBJ2-2; CDR3 DNA: TGTGCCACCTCAAAAGGGAGTCGAGCGGGATCCTTCCCACTCACCGGGGAGCTGTTTTTT; CDR3 protein: CATSKGSRAGSFPLTGELFF
clone size: NA; D gene: TRBD2; V gene: TRBV7-2; J gene: TRBJ2-5; CDR3 DNA: TGTGCCTGCAGCCCCGGACTAGCGGGAGGCTTTGAGACCCAGTACTTC; CDR3 protein: CACSPGLAGGFETQYF
clone size: few; D gene: NA; V gene: TRBV5-1; J gene: TRBJ2-1; CDR3 DNA: TGCGCCAGCAGCTTACCAGACAATGAGCAGTTCTTC; CDR3 protein: CASSLPDNEQFF
clone size: NA; D gene: NA; V gene: TRBV30; J gene: TRBJ1-4; CDR3 DNA: TGTGCCTGGAGTGTACTTTTGTATGATGAAAAACTGTTTTTT; CDR3 protein: CAWSVLLYDEKLFF
clone size: few; D gene: NA; V gene: TRBV7-2; J gene: TRBJ2-3; CDR3 DNA: TGTGCCAGCAGCAAGACTAGCACAGATACGCAGTATTTT; CDR3 protein: CASSKTSTDTQYF
clone size: NA; D gene: TRBD1; V gene: TRBV7-2; J gene: TRBJ1-4; CDR3 DNA: TGTGCCAGCAGCCCAACAGGGGGTTCCGCAACTAATGAAAAACTGTTTTTT; CDR3 protein: CASSPTGGSATNEKLFF
clone size: few; D gene: NA; V gene: TRBV25-1; J gene: TRBJ1-4; CDR3 DNA: TGTGCCAGCAGTGAATATAGATTGGGGAATGAAAAACTGTTTTTT; CDR3 protein: CASSEYRLGNEKLFF
clone size: NA; D gene: NA; V gene: TRBV12-3/TRBV12-4; J gene: TRBJ1-1; CDR3 DNA: TGTGCCAGCAGGGGGGGACTCAAGAACACTGAAGCTTTCTTT; CDR3 protein: CASRGGLKNTEAFF
clone size: NA; D gene: TRBD1; V gene: TRBV5-4; J gene: TRBJ2-5; CDR3 DNA: TGTGCCAGCAGCGGCCCGACAGGGGGTTCAGAGACCCAGTACTTC; CDR3 protein: CASSGPTGGSETQYF
clone size: many; D gene: TRBD1; V gene: TRBV12-3/TRBV12-4; J gene: TRBJ1-6; CDR3 DNA: TGTGCCAGCAGTTTTCACAGGGGTTTATCACCCCTCCACTTT; CDR3 protein: CASSFHRGLSPLHF
clone size: few; D gene: NA; V gene: TRBV9; J gene: TRBJ2-2; CDR3 DNA: TGTGCCAGCAGCGTTAGCCCCAACACCGGGGAGCTGTTTTTT; CDR3 protein: CASSVSPNTGELFF
clone size: few; D gene: NA; V gene: TRBV3-1; J gene: TRBJ1-6; CDR3 DNA: TGTGCCAGCAGCCCCCGAGACAGGAATTCACCCCTCCACTTT; CDR3 protein: CASSPRDRNSPLHF
clone size: few; D gene: NA; V gene: TRBV20-1; J gene: TRBJ2-1; CDR3 DNA: TGCAGTGCTAGAGCCCGGGCCTCGGTGAATGAGCAGTTCTTC; CDR3 protein: CSARARASVNEQFF
clone size: few; D gene: TRBD1; V gene: TRBV20-1; J gene: TRBJ2-5; CDR3 DNA: TGCAGTGCCGGACAGGGTCAGGGAGAGACCCAGTACTTC; CDR3 protein: CSAGQGQGETQYF
clone size: few; D gene: TRBD1; V gene: TRBV18; J gene: TRBJ1-2; CDR3 DNA: TGTGCCAGCTCGCCGCGACAGGGGGCGAATGGCTACACCTTC; CDR3 protein: CASSPRQGANGYTF
clone size: NA; D gene: NA; V gene: TRBV20-1; J gene: TRBJ2-5; CDR3 DNA: TGCAGTGCTAGAGTAGGGGGCCAAGAGACCCAGTACTTC; CDR3 protein: CSARVGGQETQYF
clone size: many; D gene: TRBD2; V gene: TRBV24-1; J gene: TRBJ2-1; CDR3 DNA: TGTGCCACCAGGTCTAGCGGTTCTTACAATGAGCAGTTCTTC; CDR3 protein: CATRSSGSYNEQFF
clone size: few; D gene: NA; V gene: TRBV7-2; J gene: TRBJ1-5; CDR3 DNA: TGTGCCAGCAGCTTAGCCCCCCCGGATAGCAATCAGCCCCAGCATTTT; CDR3 protein: CASSLAPPDSNQPQHF
clone size: few; D gene: TRBD2; V gene: TRBV7-8; J gene: TRBJ2-2; CDR3 DNA: TGTGCCAGCAGCTTACCGGGAGGTTACCGAACCCAGAACACCGGGGAGCTGTTTTTT; CDR3 protein: CASSLPGGYRTQNTGELFF
clone size: NA; D gene: NA; V gene: TRBV15; J gene: TRBJ2-2; CDR3 DNA: TGTGCCACCAGCAGAACTACAGGGAACACCGGGGAGCTGTTTTTT; CDR3 protein: CATSRTTGNTGELFF
clone size: few; D gene: NA; V gene: TRBV4-3; J gene: TRBJ1-5; CDR3 DNA: TGCGCCAGCAGCCGGCGACTCGACGGGCAGCCCCAGCATTTT; CDR3 protein: CASSRRLDGQPQHF
clone size: NA; D gene: NA; V gene: TRBV11-2; J gene: TRBJ2-7; CDR3 DNA: TGTGCCAGCAGCTTAATTGAAACTAGTCGGGGAGAGCAGTACTTC; CDR3 protein: CASSLIETSRGEQYF
clone size: NA; D gene: NA; V gene: TRBV7-8; J gene: TRBJ2-6; CDR3 DNA: TGTGCCAGCAGCTTATCGGACAGCTCGACCTCTGGGGCCAACGTCCTGACTTTC; CDR3 protein: CASSLSDSSTSGANVLTF
clone size: few; D gene: NA; V gene: TRBV7-2; J gene: TRBJ2-3; CDR3 DNA: TGTGCCAGCAGCTCCCGACGCACCAGCACAGATACGCAGTATTTT; CDR3 protein: CASSSRRTSTDTQYF
clone size: many; D gene: TRBD2; V gene: TRBV20-1; J gene: TRBJ2-7; CDR3 DNA: TGCAGTGCTAGTAGTGGCGGGAGAGGAACCTACGAGCAGTACTTC; CDR3 protein: CSASSGGRGTYEQYF
clone size: few; D gene: TRBD2; V gene: TRBV7-9; J gene: TRBJ2-7; CDR3 DNA: TGTGCCAGCAGCTTTGGTAGCGGGAGAGAGGACGAGCAGTACTTC; CDR3 protein: CASSFGSGREDEQYF
clone size: many; D gene: TRBD2; V gene: TRBV20-1; J gene: TRBJ2-1; CDR3 DNA: TGCAGTGCTAGCGGTGGACTAGACCGGGTTAGCTACAATGAGCAGTTCTTC; CDR3 protein: CSASGGLDRVSYNEQFF
clone size: few; D gene: TRBD2; V gene: TRBV5-1; J gene: TRBJ2-1; CDR3 DNA: TGCGCCAGCAACAAAGAGTACGGGGGGGTTGACAATGAGCAGTTCTTC; CDR3 protein: CASNKEYGGVDNEQFF
clone size: few; D gene: NA; V gene: TRBV7-6; J gene: TRBJ2-2; CDR3 DNA: TGTGCCAGCAGCCCCTTGGGTAGCGACTTAAACACCGGGGAGCTGTTTTTT; CDR3 protein: CASSPLGSDLNTGELFF
clone size: NA; D gene: NA; V gene: TRBV20-1; J gene: TRBJ2-5; CDR3 DNA: TGCAGTGCAGCAGGGATCCCCCGAGGTGGAGAGACCCAGTACTTC; CDR3 protein: CSAAGIPRGGETQYF
clone size: NA; D gene: TRBD2; V gene: TRBV6-2/TRBV6-3; J gene: TRBJ2-1; CDR3 DNA: TGTGCCAGCAATACCGGGACTAGGGTGTACAATGAGCAGTTCTTC; CDR3 protein: CASNTGTRVYNEQFF
clone size: many; D gene: NA; V gene: TRBV5-6; J gene: TRBJ2-4; CDR3 DNA: TGTGCCAGCAGCTTAGGCGCTTTTAGGAACATTCAGTACTTC; CDR3 protein: CASSLGAFRNIQYF
clone size: NA; D gene: NA; V gene: TRBV12-3/TRBV12-4; J gene: TRBJ1-1; CDR3 DNA: TGTGCCAGCAGCCGGGGACCTATGAACACTGAAGCTTTCTTT; CDR3 protein: CASSRGPMNTEAFF